These 23 T cell receptor beta chains were all obtained from the same sample, sequenced in a study of T cells in localized non-small cell lung cancer. The assay was immunoSEQ multiplex PCR, and TCRdb's table has in-frame clones only and misses some. Among 25,000 to 35,000 clones listed, approximately 90% were seen once. The sample in question was peripheral blood, obtained before any cancer treatment. The source is a female donor over 55 with stage III squamous cell lung carcinoma.

This clone was detected once. The chain recombines TRBV5-1 with TRBJ2-3; TRBD1 matches at 7 bases. The CDR3 runs to 15 residues. With 4 bases clipped from V and 4 bases from J, the junction kept 9 bases outside the gene matches. In germline, CDR1 is SGHRS, CDR2 YFSETQ. CDR3 amino acids: CASSLQTGLADTQYF. In DNA form, the CDR3 reads TGCGCCAGCAGCCTACAGACAGGGTTGGCAGATACGCAGTATTTT.

This sequence joins TRBV7-6 and TRBJ2-1, with D perhaps given as TRBD1 or TRBD2 (5 bases each). This CDR3 is 15 amino acids long. With 5 bases removed from V and 6 bases from J, the gap between germline ends came to 17 bases. CDR1 and CDR2 (germline): SGHVS, FNYEAQ. This CDR3 reads CASSPRGDRGNEQFF. DNA for the CDR3: TGTGCCAGCAGCCCCCGGGGCGATCGGGGCAATGAGCAGTTCTTC.

This clone appeared a few times. The V gene is TRBV28, the J gene TRBJ2-1, with TRBD2 matching over 7 bases. This CDR3 is built from 16 residues. Germline V gives CDR1 MDHEN, CDR2 SYDVKM. V gave up 4 bases and J gave up 0 bases; unmatched junction bases: 6. Here the CDR3 DNA reads TGTGCCAGCAGTTCCACTACTAGCGTCTCCTACAATGAGCAGTTCTTC. Its protein is CASSSTTSVSYNEQFF.

V and J are TRBV5-8 and TRBJ2-1; D not resolved. This CDR3 comprises 17 residues. CDR1 is SGHTS and CDR2 is YDEGEE in the germline V gene. Trimming removed 0 bases from V and 6 bases from J, with 19 bases in between. The CDR3 region is CASSLAVGPPSLNEQFF. The CDR3, as DNA: TGTGCCAGCAGCTTGGCCGTCGGTCCCCCATCCCTCAATGAGCAGTTCTTC.

The rearrangement joins TRBV28 to TRBJ2-1; 9 bases are a match to TRBD2. J gave up 0 bases and V 6 bases, and 18 bases lay outside the gene matches. This CDR3 has 20 residues. The germline V gene encodes CDR1 MDHEN and CDR2 SYDVKM. CDR3 in amino acids: CASRLRSSGARPSSYNEQFF. The CDR3 DNA is TGTGCCAGCAGACTACGGTCTAGCGGGGCCCGACCGAGCTCCTACAATGAGCAGTTCTTC. Looking up the rest from reference TRBV28 and TRBJ2-1 gives the full variable domain: DVKVTQSSRYLVKRTGEKVFLECVQDMDHENMFWYRQDPGLGLRLIYFSYDVKMKEKGDIPEGYSVSREKKERFSLILESASTNQTSMYLCASRLRSSGARPSSYNEQFFGPGTRLTVL.

This chain joins TRBV29-1 and TRBJ1-5; D is unresolved. Germline V gene sequence: CDR1 SQVTM, CDR2 ANQGSEA. V was cut by 6 bases and J by 9 bases, with 6 bases left in between. CDR3 size: 9 residues. The DNA for the CDR3 is TGCAGCGTCAGAGGGCCCCAGCATTTT. Protein sequence: CSVRGPQHF.

This sequence joins TRBV19 and TRBJ1-6, with 7 nucleotides matching TRBD1. The CDR3 is made up of 12 amino acids. After removal of 11 bases from V and 7 bases from J, the junction contained 5 bases not matched to a gene. Germline V CDR1 and CDR2: LNHDA, SQIVND (reference sequence). The DNA of the CDR3 is TGTGCCTCAAGGGACAGAAATTCACCCCTCCACTTT. This sequence encodes CASRDRNSPLHF.

The chain links TRBV11-2 to TRBJ2-7; 8 nucleotides line up with TRBD1. Germline loops: CDR1 SGHAT, CDR2 FQNNGV. V lost 4 bases and J lost 0; bases outside the gene matches: 5. The CDR3 totals 15 residues. CDR3 DNA sequence: TGTGCCAGCAGCTCCCGGACAGGGAGCTCCTACGAGCAGTACTTC. Its translation: CASSSRTGSSYEQYF.

V is TRBV11-2 and J is TRBJ2-7; possible D gene TRBD1, 8 bases. Germline values: CDR1 SGHAT, CDR2 FQNNGV. V dropped 5 bases and J dropped 3 bases, with 20 bases sitting between them. The length of the CDR3 is 16 residues. The CDR3 nucleotides are TGTGCCAGCAGCCGGGCCAGGGGGCGCGGGAGCTACGAGCAGTACTTC. It yields the protein CASSRARGRGSYEQYF. The full variable domain, rest sourced from reference TRBV11-2 and TRBJ2-7, is EAGVAQSPRYKIIEKRQSVAFWCNPISGHATLYWYQQILGQGPKLLIQFQNNGVVDDSQLPKDRFSAERLKGVDSTLKIQPAKLEDSAVYLCASSRARGRGSYEQYFGPGTRLTVT.

The chain uses TRBV4-1 and TRBJ1-1; D gene ambiguous. This CDR3 spans 12 amino acids. Trimming pared 0 bases from V and 13 bases from J, leaving 12 bases between. Germline CDR1 is MGHRA and CDR2 is YSYEKL. The CDR3 region is CASSQEKISLFF. CDR3 bases: TGCGCCAGCAGCCAAGAGAAGATTTCGCTTTTCTTT.

J is TRBJ1-3 and V is TRBV6-1; 9 nucleotides match TRBD1. Germline lookup yields CDR1 MNHNS and CDR2 SASEGT. CDR3 length equals 15 residues. Trimming at V came to 4 bases and at J to 4 bases, leaving 5 bases not matched to a gene. CDR3 in amino acids: CASSARTGVGNTIYF. The CDR3 coding sequence is TGTGCCAGCAGTGCCCGGACAGGGGTAGGAAACACCATATATTTT.

V and J are TRBV7-2 and TRBJ1-2; D gene uncertain. V lost 5 bases to trimming and J lost 1 base, with 5 bases between them. CDR3 size: 12 residues. Germline CDR1 and CDR2: SGHTA and FQGNSA. Here the CDR3 reads CASSPLNYGYTF. The CDR3 nucleotides are TGTGCCAGCAGCCCTCTTAACTATGGCTACACCTTC.

This clone came up a few times. V usage is TRBV30 and J usage is TRBJ2-6, with D perhaps matching TRBD2 (7 bases). From germline, CDR1 is GTSNPN and CDR2 SVGIG (reference sequence). The CDR3 covers 17 residues. V dropped 2 bases and J dropped 0 bases, with 14 bases sitting between them. The CDR3 here is CAWSQGGGYSGANVLTF. The CDR3 DNA reads TGTGCCTGGAGTCAAGGGGGGGGTTACTCTGGGGCCAACGTCCTGACTTTC.

The chain is built from TRBV19 and TRBJ1-5, with a tentative D call TRBD1 (6 bases). Trimming shortened V by 3 bases and J by 6 bases, and 12 bases separated the two germline ends. CDR3 length: 14 residues. Germline V gene lookup returns CDR1 LNHDA and CDR2 SQIVND (reference sequence). Here the CDR3 reads CASSIPRGGQPQHF. In DNA, the CDR3 is TGTGCCAGTAGTATTCCCAGGGGCGGTCAGCCCCAGCATTTT.

The rearrangement joins TRBV6-6 to TRBJ2-7, with D perhaps matching TRBD2 (5 bases). V lost 6 bases and J lost 0, with 6 bases in between. The length of the CDR3 is 12 residues. Germline V lookup: CDR1 MNHNY, CDR2 SVGAGI (reference sequence). CDR3 in amino acids: CASRDFSYEQYF. In DNA form, the CDR3 reads TGTGCCAGCAGGGACTTCTCCTACGAGCAGTACTTC.

The chain joins TRBV14 to TRBJ1-2; 9 positions match TRBD1. J gave up 1 base and V 1 base, and 4 bases lay outside the gene matches. This CDR3 region has 16 residues. Germline CDR1 SGHDN, CDR2 FVKESK. In DNA, the CDR3 is TGTGCCAGCAGCCAAGGGGGGACAGGGTATAACTATGGCTACACCTTC. This sequence encodes CASSQGGTGYNYGYTF.

This CDR3 is CASSWDVYEQYF. CDR3 DNA sequence: TGTGCCAGCAGCTGGGACGTCTACGAGCAGTACTTC. The rearrangement links TRBV5-6 to TRBJ2-7; D might be TRBD1 or TRBD2, each matching 5 bases. Germline assignment: CDR1 SGHDT and CDR2 YYEEEE. Deletions cut 3 bases from V and 3 bases from J, with 7 bases between. This CDR3 spans 12 amino acids.

The chain employs TRBV28 and TRBJ1-4, with D perhaps TRBD1 (6 bases). Germline CDR1 is MDHEN and CDR2 is SYDVKM. The ends were cut back, 2 bases at V and 0 bases at J, with 28 bases in the middle. The CDR3 has 22 amino acids. CDR3 residues: CASSLLRLPGPKEGATNEKLFF. CDR3 nucleotide sequence: TGTGCCAGCAGTTTACTCCGCCTACCGGGACCAAAGGAGGGGGCAACTAATGAAAAACTGTTTTTT.

V usage is TRBV19 and J usage is TRBJ1-1; a weak D match, TRBD1 (5 bases). The CDR3 is made up of 13 amino acids. The germline gives CDR1 LNHDA, CDR2 SQIVND (reference sequence). Trimming shortened V by 3 bases and J by 3 bases, and 8 bases separated the two germline ends. In nucleotides, the CDR3 is TGTGCCAGTAGTATGAAAGGGGACACTGAAGCTTTCTTT. As protein: CASSMKGDTEAFF.

V gene TRBV10-3 combines with J gene TRBJ2-4, with TRBD2 identical over 8 bases. Germline CDR1 is ENHRY and CDR2 is SYGVKD. The CDR3 is 17 amino acids. With 6 bases clipped from V and 3 bases from J, the junction kept 13 bases outside the gene matches. CDR3 loop: CAISGRGGGLNKNIQYF. The CDR3, as DNA: TGTGCCATCAGCGGCCGGGGGGGAGGGCTAAACAAAAACATTCAGTACTTC.

The CDR3 spells CASSYFGTSEELFF. CDR3 coding DNA: TGTGCCAGCAGCTATTTTGGGACGAGTGAGGAGCTGTTTTTT. The gene calls are TRBV2 and TRBJ2-2, with D possibly being TRBD1 or TRBD2 (5 bases each). Trimming took off 6 bases at V and 10 bases at J, with 18 bases between the two ends. From germline, CDR1 is SNHLY and CDR2 FYNNEI. The CDR3 totals 14 residues.

V gene TRBV5-1 combines with J gene TRBJ2-2; D uncertain. CDR1 is SGHRS, CDR2 YFSETQ, per germline. The CDR3 runs to 13 residues. Trimming took 4 bases from V and 3 from J, leaving 7 bases between them. CDR3 in amino acids: CASSTDYTGELFF. CDR3 nucleotides: TGCGCCAGCAGCACCGATTACACCGGGGAGCTGTTTTTT.

The J gene is TRBJ1-2, the V gene TRBV7-9, with 9 positions matching TRBD1. This CDR3 is 15 amino acids long. V shed 3 bases and J 6 bases; nucleotides not matched to a gene: 8. Germline values: CDR1 SEHNR, CDR2 FQNEAQ (reference sequence). CDR3 residues: CASSFSGQGLDGYTF. CDR3 sequence (DNA): TGTGCCAGCAGCTTCTCGGGACAGGGACTCGATGGCTACACCTTC.